Sequencing of this T cell receptor (beta chain) was carried out in a study of human T cells and chemical hapten exposure. Methods used by the authors: The number of TCRs in each sample had a median of approximately 93,000 and spanned roughly 23,224 to 700,000. TCRdb reanalysed the 5' RACE reads using MiXCR and keeps one entry per CDR3 protein. These V and J calls are TCRdb output, not the study's own analysis. The top ten clones hold approximately 2.8% of a sample with 100,000 to 120,000 distinct CDR3 sequences, around a fifth of them seen once. Study-level results: TCRs exceeding 1 in 1000 frequency stayed unchanged with DPC sensitization.

This clonotype was seen a handful of times. Antigen unknown. Extraction yielded total RNA from whole blood (unfractionated). Germline assignment: CDR1 MNHEY and CDR2 SMNVEV (reference sequence). Trimming took 0 bases from V and 7 from J, leaving 16 bases between them. The CDR3 has 17 residues. This TCR was sampled from a human donor in good health. The chain recombines TRBV27 with TRBJ1-6; D ambiguous. In DNA, the CDR3 is TGTGCCAGCAGTTTATCCAGACCGGGGTCTCCAAATTCACCCCTCCACTTT. Its translation is CASSLSRPGSPNSPLHF.